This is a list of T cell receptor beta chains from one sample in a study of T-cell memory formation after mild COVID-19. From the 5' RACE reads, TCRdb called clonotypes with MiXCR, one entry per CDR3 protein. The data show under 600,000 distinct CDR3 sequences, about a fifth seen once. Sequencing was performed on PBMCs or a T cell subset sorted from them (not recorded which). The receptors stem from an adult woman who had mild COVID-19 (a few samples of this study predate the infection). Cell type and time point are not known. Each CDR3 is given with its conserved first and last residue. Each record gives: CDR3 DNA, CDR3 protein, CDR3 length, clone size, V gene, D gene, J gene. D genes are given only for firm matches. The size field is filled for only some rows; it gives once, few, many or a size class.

cdr3_nt: TGTGCCAGCAGCTTCCCTAGCCGACTAGCGGGGCCGAACACCGGGGAGCTGTTTTTT
cdr3_aa: CASSFPSRLAGPNTGELFF
cdr3_length: 19
clone_size: .
v_call: TRBV7-9
d_call: TRBD2
j_call: TRBJ2-2

cdr3_nt: TGTGCCAGCAGTATGGGGGGGGAGACCCAGTACTTC
cdr3_aa: CASSMGGETQYF
cdr3_length: 12
clone_size: few
v_call: TRBV7-2
d_call: TRBD2
j_call: TRBJ2-5

cdr3_nt: TGTGCCAGCAGCTTAGAGCACGGACTAGGGTCCTACGAGCAGTACTTC
cdr3_aa: CASSLEHGLGSYEQYF
cdr3_length: 16
clone_size: .
v_call: TRBV11-2
d_call: TRBD2
j_call: TRBJ2-7

cdr3_nt: TGTGCCTCTGGATACAATGAGCAGTTCTTC
cdr3_aa: CASGYNEQFF
cdr3_length: 10
clone_size: many
v_call: TRBV12-3/TRBV12-4
d_call: .
j_call: TRBJ2-1

cdr3_nt: TGCAGTGCTAGATATGACGTATTCGCGGCCAAAAACATTCAGTACTTC
cdr3_aa: CSARYDVFAAKNIQYF
cdr3_length: 16
clone_size: .
v_call: TRBV20-1
d_call: .
j_call: TRBJ2-4

cdr3_nt: TGTGCCAGTGGGCAGACCAGTTCCGGGGCCAACGTCCTGACTTTC
cdr3_aa: CASGQTSSGANVLTF
cdr3_length: 15
clone_size: few
v_call: TRBV7-2
d_call: .
j_call: TRBJ2-6

cdr3_nt: TGTGCCAGCAGCTTTGGGAGCGGCACAGATACGCAGTATTTT
cdr3_aa: CASSFGSGTDTQYF
cdr3_length: 14
clone_size: few
v_call: TRBV7-9
d_call: .
j_call: TRBJ2-3

cdr3_nt: TGCAGTGCCCGGACTAGCGGACAGGACGAGCAGTACTTC
cdr3_aa: CSARTSGQDEQYF
cdr3_length: 13
clone_size: few
v_call: TRBV20-1
d_call: TRBD2
j_call: TRBJ2-7

cdr3_nt: TGTGCCAGCAGCGTAGAGGCTAGCGGGGGGGTAACAGATACGCAGTATTTT
cdr3_aa: CASSVEASGGVTDTQYF
cdr3_length: 17
clone_size: .
v_call: TRBV9
d_call: TRBD2
j_call: TRBJ2-3

cdr3_nt: TGTGCTAGCAGCCTCGCTAGCGGGAGGTCCCCCACCGGGGAGCTGTTTTTT
cdr3_aa: CASSLASGRSPTGELFF
cdr3_length: 17
clone_size: few
v_call: TRBV7-7
d_call: TRBD2
j_call: TRBJ2-2

cdr3_nt: TGTGCCAGCAGTGAAGCATCCCAGGGGGCTTACAATGAGCAGTTCTTC
cdr3_aa: CASSEASQGAYNEQFF
cdr3_length: 16
clone_size: few
v_call: TRBV6-1
d_call: TRBD1
j_call: TRBJ2-1

cdr3_nt: TGTGCCACCAGTGATCCTGGCGGACAGGGCCCCCAAGAGACCCAGTACTTC
cdr3_aa: CATSDPGGQGPQETQYF
cdr3_length: 17
clone_size: few
v_call: TRBV24-1
d_call: TRBD1
j_call: TRBJ2-5

cdr3_nt: TGCAGTGCTGAGAGGGACAGGGGTATTGAGCAGTTCTTC
cdr3_aa: CSAERDRGIEQFF
cdr3_length: 13
clone_size: .
v_call: TRBV20-1
d_call: TRBD1
j_call: TRBJ2-1

cdr3_nt: TGTGCCAGTCGCCGTAGCGGGGGGGCTAATGAGCAGTTCTTC
cdr3_aa: CASRRSGGANEQFF
cdr3_length: 14
clone_size: few
v_call: TRBV19
d_call: TRBD2
j_call: TRBJ2-1

cdr3_nt: TGTGCCAGCAGCTTAGGACAAAATAATTCACCCCTCCACTTT
cdr3_aa: CASSLGQNNSPLHF
cdr3_length: 14
clone_size: .
v_call: TRBV7-2
d_call: .
j_call: TRBJ1-6

cdr3_nt: TGTGCCAGCAGCTTAGGTGGGACCCCAAGGGAGCAGTACTTC
cdr3_aa: CASSLGGTPREQYF
cdr3_length: 14
clone_size: few
v_call: TRBV7-8
d_call: .
j_call: TRBJ2-7

cdr3_nt: TGTGCCAGCAGCCCGAGGGACTGGGCCTCCTACGAGCAGTACTTC
cdr3_aa: CASSPRDWASYEQYF
cdr3_length: 15
clone_size: .
v_call: TRBV6-1
d_call: .
j_call: TRBJ2-7

cdr3_nt: TGTGCCAGCAGCTCAGCTGGGGCCCAAAACATTCAGTACTTC
cdr3_aa: CASSSAGAQNIQYF
cdr3_length: 14
clone_size: .
v_call: TRBV11-2
d_call: .
j_call: TRBJ2-4

cdr3_nt: TGTGCCAGCAGTGGCCACTACGAGCAGTACTTC
cdr3_aa: CASSGHYEQYF
cdr3_length: 11
clone_size: .
v_call: TRBV6-1
d_call: .
j_call: TRBJ2-7

cdr3_nt: TGTGCCAGCAGCAAGGGGGTGGGACTGGGGCAGCCCCAGCATTTT
cdr3_aa: CASSKGVGLGQPQHF
cdr3_length: 15
clone_size: many
v_call: TRBV9
d_call: .
j_call: TRBJ1-5

cdr3_nt: TGTGCCAGCAGCTTAGCTAGGACCCAAGGGAAAAACATTCAGTACTTC
cdr3_aa: CASSLARTQGKNIQYF
cdr3_length: 16
clone_size: few
v_call: TRBV7-2
d_call: .
j_call: TRBJ2-4

cdr3_nt: TGTGCTAGTGGTTCAGGGACTAGCGGGCCAAATGAGCAGTTCTTC
cdr3_aa: CASGSGTSGPNEQFF
cdr3_length: 15
clone_size: few
v_call: TRBV12-5
d_call: TRBD2
j_call: TRBJ2-1

cdr3_nt: TGCAGCGTTATGGACAGCTACGAGCAGTACTTC
cdr3_aa: CSVMDSYEQYF
cdr3_length: 11
clone_size: .
v_call: TRBV29-1
d_call: .
j_call: TRBJ2-7

cdr3_nt: TGTGCCAGCAGTCAACAGGACTATGGCTACACCTTC
cdr3_aa: CASSQQDYGYTF
cdr3_length: 12
clone_size: .
v_call: TRBV12-3/TRBV12-4
d_call: .
j_call: TRBJ1-2

cdr3_nt: TGTGCCTGGAAAGGTGCAGGGCACTATGGCTACACCTTC
cdr3_aa: CAWKGAGHYGYTF
cdr3_length: 13
clone_size: .
v_call: TRBV30
d_call: .
j_call: TRBJ1-2

cdr3_nt: TGTGCCAGCTCACCCCAGGAGGGCTACGAGCAGTACTTC
cdr3_aa: CASSPQEGYEQYF
cdr3_length: 13
clone_size: .
v_call: TRBV18
d_call: .
j_call: TRBJ2-7

cdr3_nt: TGCAGTGCTATGGGGCAGGGAAGATCTACCGGGGAGCTGTTTTTT
cdr3_aa: CSAMGQGRSTGELFF
cdr3_length: 15
clone_size: few
v_call: TRBV20-1
d_call: .
j_call: TRBJ2-2

cdr3_nt: TGTGCCAGCAGCGAGGGGTTTGGACGCTACACCTTC
cdr3_aa: CASSEGFGRYTF
cdr3_length: 12
clone_size: .
v_call: TRBV7-2
d_call: .
j_call: TRBJ1-2

cdr3_nt: TGTGCCAGCGGCGTCCCCCACCCGGCGGGAGGGTTAGATACGCAGTATTTT
cdr3_aa: CASGVPHPAGGLDTQYF
cdr3_length: 17
clone_size: .
v_call: TRBV27
d_call: TRBD2
j_call: TRBJ2-3

cdr3_nt: TGTGCCATCAGGGGTGAGGGACCTTCATCGTCTGGGCAGTATTTT
cdr3_aa: CAIRGEGPSSSGQYF
cdr3_length: 15
clone_size: .
v_call: TRBV10-3
d_call: .
j_call: TRBJ2-3

cdr3_nt: TGTGCCAGCAGCTTACCACAGGGGGCGAGGACCCAGTACTTC
cdr3_aa: CASSLPQGARTQYF
cdr3_length: 14
clone_size: .
v_call: TRBV5-6
d_call: TRBD1
j_call: TRBJ2-5

cdr3_nt: TGTGCCAGCGATAGCGCTCGAGGAGGAGGTCACTCCTACAATGAGCAGTTCTTC
cdr3_aa: CASDSARGGGHSYNEQFF
cdr3_length: 18
clone_size: few
v_call: TRBV4-2
d_call: .
j_call: TRBJ2-1

cdr3_nt: TGTGCCAGCAGTTTACCCGTTCAACCGGGACAGGATGGCTACACCTTC
cdr3_aa: CASSLPVQPGQDGYTF
cdr3_length: 16
clone_size: .
v_call: TRBV12-3/TRBV12-4
d_call: TRBD1
j_call: TRBJ1-2

cdr3_nt: TGTGCCAGCAGCTTCGGACGGGAAGCTTTCTTT
cdr3_aa: CASSFGREAFF
cdr3_length: 11
clone_size: many
v_call: TRBV7-8
d_call: .
j_call: TRBJ1-1

cdr3_nt: TGTGCCAGCACACCGGGCCCTCCATACGAGCAGTACTTC
cdr3_aa: CASTPGPPYEQYF
cdr3_length: 13
clone_size: few
v_call: TRBV28
d_call: .
j_call: TRBJ2-7

cdr3_nt: TGTGCCAGCAGCGGCACAGGGGCCGACTATGGCTACACCTTC
cdr3_aa: CASSGTGADYGYTF
cdr3_length: 14
clone_size: .
v_call: TRBV9
d_call: TRBD1
j_call: TRBJ1-2

cdr3_nt: TGCGCCAGCAGCCAAGGGCCACTTCCGGGCTACACCTTC
cdr3_aa: CASSQGPLPGYTF
cdr3_length: 13
clone_size: few
v_call: TRBV4-1
d_call: .
j_call: TRBJ1-2

cdr3_nt: TGTGCCAGCAGGTTGTCCGGCACTGAAGCTTTCTTT
cdr3_aa: CASRLSGTEAFF
cdr3_length: 12
clone_size: .
v_call: TRBV5-6
d_call: .
j_call: TRBJ1-1

cdr3_nt: TGTGCCAGCAGCCAATTGGGGGGACTTCGGGAAAAACTGTTTTTT
cdr3_aa: CASSQLGGLREKLFF
cdr3_length: 15
clone_size: .
v_call: TRBV16
d_call: .
j_call: TRBJ1-4

cdr3_nt: TGTGCCAGCAGTCAGCAATATCGGGCAGCCACCGGGGAGCTGTTTTTT
cdr3_aa: CASSQQYRAATGELFF
cdr3_length: 16
clone_size: few
v_call: TRBV12-3/TRBV12-4
d_call: .
j_call: TRBJ2-2

cdr3_nt: TGTGCCAGCAGCTTTGGGGGGGCAGGGAAGGATCAGCCCCAGCATTTT
cdr3_aa: CASSFGGAGKDQPQHF
cdr3_length: 16
clone_size: .
v_call: TRBV7-8
d_call: .
j_call: TRBJ1-5

cdr3_nt: TGCAGTGCTAGAGATTTGATCTACGGTCAGCCCCAGCATTTT
cdr3_aa: CSARDLIYGQPQHF
cdr3_length: 14
clone_size: few
v_call: TRBV20-1
d_call: .
j_call: TRBJ1-5

cdr3_nt: TGTGCCAGCAGCCGAGGACTAGCGGGGATCAGGACACGAGATACGCAGTATTTT
cdr3_aa: CASSRGLAGIRTRDTQYF
cdr3_length: 18
clone_size: many
v_call: TRBV14
d_call: TRBD2
j_call: TRBJ2-3

cdr3_nt: TGTGCCAGCAGCTTGGGTGCAGTTAGCAATCAGCCCCAGCATTTT
cdr3_aa: CASSLGAVSNQPQHF
cdr3_length: 15
clone_size: few
v_call: TRBV5-6
d_call: .
j_call: TRBJ1-5

cdr3_nt: TGTGCCAGCAGTGGGGGACAGGGCAATTCCTACGAGCAGTACTTC
cdr3_aa: CASSGGQGNSYEQYF
cdr3_length: 15
clone_size: .
v_call: TRBV12-3/TRBV12-4
d_call: TRBD1
j_call: TRBJ2-7

cdr3_nt: TGTGCCAGCAGCTCAACCCAGGGTCTGGGCGAGCAGTACTTC
cdr3_aa: CASSSTQGLGEQYF
cdr3_length: 14
clone_size: few
v_call: TRBV11-2
d_call: .
j_call: TRBJ2-7

cdr3_nt: TGTGCCACCAGTGACCCCTCCTTGGTTAGCGGGACGAATGAGCAGTTCTTC
cdr3_aa: CATSDPSLVSGTNEQFF
cdr3_length: 17
clone_size: many
v_call: TRBV24-1
d_call: TRBD2
j_call: TRBJ2-1

cdr3_nt: TGTGCCAGCAGCTGGCCGCCAGGCAGCGCCGGCCACGAGCAGTACTTC
cdr3_aa: CASSWPPGSAGHEQYF
cdr3_length: 16
clone_size: many
v_call: TRBV7-2
d_call: .
j_call: TRBJ2-7

cdr3_nt: TGTGCCACCAGTAGAGGCCAATTCACTGAAGCTTTCTTT
cdr3_aa: CATSRGQFTEAFF
cdr3_length: 13
clone_size: few
v_call: TRBV24-1
d_call: .
j_call: TRBJ1-1

cdr3_nt: TGTGCCACCAGTGATACTACCCTAGCAGCAGATACGCAGTATTTT
cdr3_aa: CATSDTTLAADTQYF
cdr3_length: 15
clone_size: once
v_call: TRBV24-1
d_call: .
j_call: TRBJ2-3

cdr3_nt: TGCGCCAGCAGCTTATCAGGGGACCCTGGGGCCAACGTCCTGACTTTC
cdr3_aa: CASSLSGDPGANVLTF
cdr3_length: 16
clone_size: few
v_call: TRBV5-1
d_call: .
j_call: TRBJ2-6